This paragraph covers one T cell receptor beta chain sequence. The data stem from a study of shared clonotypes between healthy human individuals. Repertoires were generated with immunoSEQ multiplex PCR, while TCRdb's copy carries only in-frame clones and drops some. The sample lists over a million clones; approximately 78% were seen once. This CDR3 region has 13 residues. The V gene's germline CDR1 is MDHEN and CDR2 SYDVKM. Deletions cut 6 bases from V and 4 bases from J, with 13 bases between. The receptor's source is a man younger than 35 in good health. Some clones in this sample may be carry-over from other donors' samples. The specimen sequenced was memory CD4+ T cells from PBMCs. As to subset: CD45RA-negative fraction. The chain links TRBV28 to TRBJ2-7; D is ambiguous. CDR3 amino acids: CASSPGETYEQYF. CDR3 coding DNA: TGTGCCAGCAGCCCGGGCGAAACTTACGAGCAGTACTTC.